The 20 T cell receptor beta chains presented below share a single source sample, sequenced in a study of CD8 T cells in ankylosing spondylitis. TCRdb reprocessed the 5' RACE reads with MiXCR, giving one entry per CDR3 protein. The sample yields about 280,000 distinct CDR3 sequences, roughly 20% seen once. Sequencing input: blood, either unsorted or a sorted T cell fraction (not recorded which). These receptors originate from a male donor with ankylosing spondylitis or in good health (not recorded which).

The chain carries TRBV3-1 and TRBJ2-1; 9 bases fit TRBD2. CDR3 length: 17 amino acids. Per germline, CDR1 LGHDT and CDR2 YNNKEL (reference sequence). After removal of 1 base from V and 6 bases from J, the junction contained 10 bases not matched to a gene. The CDR3 DNA is TGTGCCAGCAGCCAAGCGACCGGGACTAGCAGGTCCAATGAGCAGTTCTTC. Amino acids: CASSQATGTSRSNEQFF.

The chain couples TRBV6-5 to TRBJ2-2; TRBD1 aligns across 8 bases. The germline V gene has CDR1 MNHEY and CDR2 SVGAGI. CDR3 length: 15 residues. V gave up 4 bases and J gave up 6 bases; unmatched junction bases: 7. The CDR3, as DNA: TGTGCCAGCAGTTTGACAGGGGATATGGCCGGGGAGCTGTTTTTT. Amino acid sequence: CASSLTGDMAGELFF.

The chain employs TRBV4-1 and TRBJ1-4; 10 positions match TRBD1. CDR1 and CDR2 from the germline V gene are MGHRA and YSYEKL. The V gene end was trimmed by 0 bases and the J gene end by 8 bases; junction bases not matched to a gene: 3. The CDR3 is 15 residues long. The DNA of the CDR3 is TGCGCCAGCAGCCAAGACGGACAGGGGGACGAAAAACTGTTTTTT. This codes for CASSQDGQGDEKLFF.

There are a few counts of this clonotype. The V call is TRBV7-2, the J call TRBJ2-1, with D uncertain. Germline V gene data show CDR1 as SGHTA and CDR2 as FQGNSA. The CDR3 length is 14 residues. V was shortened by 1 base and J by 3 bases, with 7 bases between the two germline ends. The CDR3 protein is CASSLGLGYNEQFF. The CDR3 bases are TGTGCCAGCAGCTTAGGACTGGGCTACAATGAGCAGTTCTTC.

This clonotype was seen a handful of times. The chain is built from TRBV9 and TRBJ2-3; 9 positions agree with TRBD2. Per the germline V gene, CDR1 is SGDLS and CDR2 is YYNGEE. This CDR3 contains 16 residues. Germline trimming cut 3 bases from V and 4 bases from J; bases unmatched to any gene: 9. In DNA form, the CDR3 reads TGTGCCAGCAGCGGTTGGGGTAGCGGGAGTGCAGATACGCAGTATTTT. Its translation: CASSGWGSGSADTQYF.

The CDR3 DNA sequence: TGCAGTGCTAGAGCCGGGACAGGGGGACTTGAAAAACTGTTTTTT. It specifies CSARAGTGGLEKLFF. This sequence joins TRBV20-1 and TRBJ1-4, with TRBD1 identical over 11 bases. Trimming at V came to 1 base and at J to 7 bases, leaving 5 bases not matched to a gene. CDR3 length: 15 residues. The germline gives CDR1 DFQATT, CDR2 SNEGSKA (reference sequence).

This clonotype was seen only a few times. The chain recombines TRBV18 with TRBJ2-2, with D uncertain. Germline CDR1 is KGHSH and CDR2 is LQKENI. V was trimmed by 0 bases and J by 8 bases, leaving 13 bases between them. The CDR3 extends over 15 amino acids. DNA for the CDR3: TGTGCCAGCTCACCACCTCTAGTCCCGGATGGGGAGCTGTTTTTT. It encodes CASSPPLVPDGELFF.

This clonotype appeared a few times. The rearrangement uses TRBV29-1 and TRBJ1-5; D unresolved. This CDR3 has 12 residues. Germline CDR1 reads SQVTM; CDR2 reads ANQGSEA. The CDR3 is CIPCNSNQPQHF. The CDR3 region has the DNA TGCATCCCATGTAATAGCAATCAGCCCCAGCATTTT.

CDR3 in DNA: TGTGCCAGCAGCTTAGACAGGGGCTATCAGCCCCAGCATTTT. Translation: CASSLDRGYQPQHF. This rearrangement joins TRBV7-9 to TRBJ1-5; 7 bases are shared with TRBD1. J gave up 5 bases and V 1 base, and 2 bases lay outside the gene matches. Per germline, CDR1 SEHNR and CDR2 FQNEAQ (reference sequence). The CDR3 is made up of 14 amino acids.

In this sample, this clonotype turned up a few times. The J gene is TRBJ2-7, the V gene TRBV10-3; D possibly uses TRBD1 or TRBD2 (5 bases each). Germline V gene sequence: CDR1 ENHRY, CDR2 SYGVKD. CDR3 length: 13 amino acids. V was trimmed by 2 bases and J by 2 bases, leaving 7 bases between them. CDR3 in amino acids: CAISEGDPYEQYV. The CDR3 nucleotides are TGTGCCATCAGTGAGGGGGACCCCTACGAGCAGTACGTC.

This sequence joins TRBV12-3 or TRBV12-4 and TRBJ1-3; 7 bases match TRBD1. V dropped 5 bases and J dropped 0; count of bases not matched to a gene: 10. The CDR3 is 17 amino acids. CDR3 DNA: TGTGCCAGCAGTCTTACCGGGACAGCCTTCTCTGGAAACACCATATATTTT. Translating it yields CASSLTGTAFSGNTIYF.

In this sample, this clonotype turned up many times. The V gene is TRBV28, the J gene TRBJ2-4; possibly TRBD1 or TRBD2 for D (5 bases each). V was cut by 6 bases and J by 0 bases, with 12 bases left in between. Germline CDR1 MDHEN, CDR2 SYDVKM. This CDR3 spans 15 amino acids. The CDR3 bases are TGTGCCAGCAGGTCCTCGGGGCTAGCCAAAAACATTCAGTACTTC. Translated: CASRSSGLAKNIQYF.

This clonotype was counted once. This rearrangement joins TRBV2 to TRBJ2-3; D is perhaps TRBD2 (6 bases). From germline, CDR1 is SNHLY and CDR2 FYNNEI. The CDR3 length is 15 residues. V lost 3 bases to trimming and J lost 1 base, with 11 bases between them. CDR3 protein: CASSDGGIGTDTQYF. The CDR3 nucleotides are TGTGCCAGCAGTGACGGCGGGATCGGCACAGATACGCAGTATTTT.

The chain joins TRBV20-1 to TRBJ2-3; the match to TRBD2 covers 10 bases. The CDR3 consists of 14 residues. The junction had 7 bases not matched to a gene; V was cut back by 5 bases and J by 5 bases. Per the germline V gene, CDR1 is DFQATT and CDR2 is SNEGSKA (reference sequence). The CDR3 DNA follows: TGCAGTGCTTCTAGCGGGAGTGTTGAAGATACGCAGTATTTT. As protein: CSASSGSVEDTQYF.

The chain joins TRBV12-3 or TRBV12-4 to TRBJ1-2, with 9 bases fitting TRBD1. J lost 4 bases, V lost 5 bases, and 8 bases had no gene match. This CDR3 contains 15 residues. Here the CDR3 DNA reads TGTGCCAGCAGTACCCCGGGACAGGGATCCTATGGCTACACCTTC. It codes for CASSTPGQGSYGYTF.

In regard to this clonotype: A clone one base away is much larger, so this may be a read error. CDR3 nucleotides: TGTGCCAGCAGCTCCCGGACAGGGGGGCAAGAGACCCAGTACTTC. It yields the protein CASSSRTGGQETQYF. This chain joins TRBV7-3 and TRBJ2-5; 10 bases line up with TRBD1. V lost 4 bases to trimming and J lost 2 bases; unmatched junction nucleotides: 4. The CDR3 totals 15 residues. Germline assignment: CDR1 SGHTA and CDR2 FQGTGA.

This clonotype was counted between two and nine times. The rearrangement uses TRBV2 and TRBJ1-1; possible D gene TRBD1, 5 bases. V was pared by 9 bases and J by 3 bases, with 14 bases between. This CDR3 comprises 13 residues. In germline, CDR1 is SNHLY, CDR2 FYNNEI. This CDR3 is CARQTRGHTEAFF. CDR3 sequence (DNA): TGTGCCAGGCAAACGAGGGGTCACACTGAAGCTTTCTTT.

This clonotype was counted a few times. The J gene is TRBJ2-3, the V gene TRBV20-1; 10 bases are shared with TRBD2. This CDR3 has 17 residues. The trim removed 6 bases at V and 2 bases at J, leaving 14 bases unmatched. Germline V gene sequence: CDR1 DFQATT, CDR2 SNEGSKA (reference sequence). The CDR3 bases are TGCAGTGCCTACGGGCTAGCGGGGGCTATACTCACAGATACGCAGTATTTT. The encoded protein is CSAYGLAGAILTDTQYF.

This clonotype has only a few counts. The chain joins TRBV5-1 to TRBJ2-3; no reliable D call. The germline V gene has CDR1 SGHRS and CDR2 YFSETQ. The CDR3 runs to 16 residues. With 7 bases removed from V and 1 base from J, the gap between germline ends came to 19 bases. The CDR3 nucleotides read TGCGCCAGCCGTCGGGTGGCAGGCGGAGGCACAGATACGCAGTATTTT. Protein: CASRRVAGGGTDTQYF. Together with reference TRBV5-1 and TRBJ2-3, the CDR3 gives the full variable domain: KAGVTQTPRYLIKTRGQQVTLSCSPISGHRSVSWYQQTPGQGLQFLFEYFSETQRNKGNFPGRFSGRQFSNSRSEMNVSTLELGDSALYLCASRRVAGGGTDTQYFGPGTRLTVL.

This clonotype was observed a handful of times. The chain couples TRBV12-3 or TRBV12-4 to TRBJ1-6, with D hard to call. V was pared by 5 bases and J by 8 bases, with 16 bases between. The CDR3 runs to 15 residues. The CDR3 sequence is CASSDAGPAYSPLHF. For the CDR3, the DNA is TGTGCCAGCAGTGACGCGGGCCCCGCTTATTCACCCCTCCACTTT.